Presented here are 5 T cell receptor beta chains from one specimen sequenced in a study of T cells in Graves' hyperthyroidism and ophthalmopathy. Using RNA transcripts as the source, TCR beta CDR3 regions were amplified. HTBI primers were used for first-round RT-PCR of the TCR CDR3. TCRdb called the multiplex PCR reads again in MiXCR, with one record for every CDR3 protein. The profile shows 350,000 to 400,000 distinct CDR3 sequences, about 15% of them singletons. Sequenced sample: blood. These receptors all stem from a woman between 55 and 75 years old with Graves' hyperthyroidism.

This clonotype was detected only a few times. The chain couples TRBV5-4 to TRBJ1-2; a weak D match, TRBD1 (5 bases). From germline, CDR1 is SGHNT and CDR2 YYREEE (reference sequence). The V and J ends lost 1 base and 5 bases respectively, with 9 bases between them. This CDR3 region has 13 residues. The CDR3 sequence is CASSLMGGYGYTF. The CDR3 nucleotides read TGTGCCAGCAGCTTGATGGGGGGGTATGGCTACACCTTC.

This clonotype was counted at least ten times. The chain uses TRBV3-1 and TRBJ2-1; D call uncertain. V lost 6 bases and J 0 bases, leaving 6 bases between the germline ends. Looked up from germline, CDR1 is LGHDT and CDR2 is YNNKEL (reference sequence). The CDR3 is made up of 13 amino acids. The CDR3: CASSWSSYNEQFF. In DNA, the CDR3 is TGTGCCAGCAGTTGGAGCTCCTACAATGAGCAGTTCTTC.

This rearrangement joins TRBV20-1 to TRBJ1-2; tentatively, D is TRBD1 (6 bases). The V gene lost 4 bases and the J gene lost 3 bases, with 18 bases spanning the gap. CDR1 DFQATT and CDR2 SNEGSKA come from the germline V gene (reference sequence). CDR3 length: 15 amino acids. CDR3 amino acids: CSATPSTGPYYGYTF. CDR3 DNA sequence: TGCAGTGCTACACCGTCGACAGGCCCTTACTATGGCTACACCTTC.

At least ten counts were recorded for this clonotype. The chain links TRBV30 to TRBJ2-1, with D possibly being TRBD1 or TRBD2 (5 bases each). Trimming cost V 2 bases and J 6 bases, with 11 bases left between them. The CDR3 loop spans 13 amino acids. The V gene's germline CDR1 is GTSNPN and CDR2 SVGIG (reference sequence). The CDR3 here is CAWSPGASNEQFF. The CDR3 DNA is TGTGCCTGGAGTCCCGGGGCCAGCAATGAGCAGTTCTTC.

This clonotype has just a few counts. Being one base from a much bigger clone, this may be a read error. The chain joins TRBV7-3 to TRBJ2-7; the match to TRBD2 covers 13 bases. The germline CDR1 and CDR2 sequences are SGHTA and FQGTGA. V trimming: 5 bases; J trimming: 7 bases; junction bases outside the gene matches: 11. The CDR3 is 16 residues long. The CDR3 loop reads CASSPRTSGSINEQYF. The CDR3 DNA sequence: TGTGCCAGCAGCCCAAGGACTAGCGGGAGTATCAATGAGCAGTACTTC.